Below are 25 T cell receptor beta chains sequenced from a single sample in a study of T-cell memory formation after mild COVID-19. Via MiXCR, TCRdb re-called the 5' RACE reads, giving one row per CDR3 protein. The sample shows hundreds of thousands of distinct CDR3 sequences, 7% to 10% of them seen only once. Input material: PBMCs or a T cell subset sorted from them (not recorded which). These receptor sequences come from a man aged 18 to 30 who had mild COVID-19 (a few samples of this study predate the infection). Cell type and time point are not known.

This clonotype was counted a few times. The chain employs TRBV7-2 and TRBJ2-1, with 11 bases aligning to TRBD1. J was trimmed by 5 bases and V by 6 bases; bases with no gene match: 6. Germline lookup yields CDR1 SGHTA and CDR2 FQGNSA. This CDR3 is built from 15 residues. This CDR3 reads CASRRDRGNHNEQFF. The DNA for the CDR3 is TGTGCCAGCAGGCGGGACAGGGGGAACCACAATGAGCAGTTCTTC.

This chain joins TRBV18 and TRBJ2-7, with TRBD2 identical over 7 bases. V shed 1 base, J shed 5 bases, and the junction held 11 bases outside the gene matches. Germline-derived CDR1 and CDR2 are KGHSH and LQKENI. There are 16 residues in the CDR3. The CDR3 DNA follows: TGTGCCAGCTCACCACTTGGGAGGGATTGGCCCCACGAGCAGTACGTC. The encoded protein is CASSPLGRDWPHEQYV.

The sample holds a few counts of this clonotype. The chain couples TRBV7-9 to TRBJ2-7; D gene uncertain. The CDR3 is made up of 12 amino acids. Germline CDR1 is SEHNR and CDR2 is FQNEAQ (reference sequence). Deletions cut 2 bases from V and 4 bases from J, with 6 bases between. The CDR3 loop is CASSLTKYEQYF. The CDR3 nucleotides are TGTGCCAGCAGCTTAACCAAATACGAGCAGTACTTC. The full variable domain, its missing parts supplied by reference TRBV7-9 and TRBJ2-7, is DTGVSQNPRHKITKRGQNVTFRCDPISEHNRLYWYRQTLGQGPEFLTYFQNEAQLEKSRLLSDRFSAERPKGSFSTLEIQRTEQGDSAMYLCASSLTKYEQYFGPGTRLTVT.

The chain couples TRBV6-1 to TRBJ1-2; no clear D gene. Per germline, CDR1 MNHNS and CDR2 SASEGT. The CDR3 runs 16 residues. Deletions cut 4 bases from V and 3 bases from J, with 18 bases between. This CDR3 reads CASSVEYGTKHYGYTF. CDR3 in DNA: TGTGCCAGCAGTGTTGAGTATGGTACAAAACACTATGGCTACACCTTC.

This chain links TRBV23-1 with TRBJ1-4; D uncertain. Being an ORF, TRBV23-1 has a function that is uncertain. V lost 0 bases to trimming and J lost 10 bases, with 15 bases between them. There are 15 residues in the CDR3. The CDR3 DNA reads TGCGCCAGCAGTCAATCTTGGCGGAGGCACGGAAAACTGTTTTTT. It codes for CASSQSWRRHGKLFF.

This clonotype showed up many times. This chain links TRBV4-3 with TRBJ2-3, with D hard to call. The CDR3 is made up of 15 amino acids. V was clipped by 4 bases and J by 1 base, with 12 bases between them. CDR1 LGHNA and CDR2 YSLEER come from the germline V gene. The CDR3, as DNA: TGCGCCAGCAGCCCCGGCCTACATGGCACAGATACGCAGTATTTT. Protein sequence: CASSPGLHGTDTQYF.

This clonotype has a handful of counts. This sequence joins TRBV15 and TRBJ2-1, with 11 positions matching TRBD2. The germline V gene encodes CDR1 LNHNV and CDR2 YYDKDF (reference sequence). The CDR3 consists of 14 residues. The junction had 5 bases not matched to a gene; V was cut back by 6 bases and J by 7 bases. The CDR3 DNA sequence: TGTGCCACCAGGGCTAGCGGGGGGCGAAATGAGCAGTTCTTC. This gives the protein CATRASGGRNEQFF.

This chain's CDR3 is CASSLGTDEQYF. In nucleotides, the CDR3 is TGTGCCAGCAGCTTGGGGACAGACGAGCAGTACTTC. This chain joins TRBV7-8 and TRBJ2-7; 7 bases match TRBD1. The CDR3 totals 12 residues. CDR1 SGHVS and CDR2 FQNEAQ come from the germline V gene. The trim removed 3 bases at V and 5 bases at J, leaving 1 base unmatched.

This clonotype has a handful of counts. This CDR3 is CSASVQGDGYTF. The CDR3 region has the DNA TGCAGTGCTAGTGTACAGGGGGATGGCTACACCTTC. The rearrangement uses TRBV20-1 and TRBJ1-2; 8 bases match TRBD1. The junction had 3 bases not matched to a gene; V was cut back by 3 bases and J by 6 bases. The CDR3 totals 12 residues. Germline CDR1 is DFQATT and CDR2 is SNEGSKA (reference sequence).

This chain joins TRBV24-1 and TRBJ2-5; no clear D. V was shortened by 4 bases and J by 5 bases, with 16 bases between the two germline ends. CDR1 is KGHDR, CDR2 SFDVKD, per germline. The CDR3 covers 15 residues. CDR3 nucleotides: TGTGCCACCAGTGACTCCGGCCCCTTCGGGGAGACCCAGTACTTC. Residues: CATSDSGPFGETQYF.

The chain links TRBV7-8 to TRBJ1-5; possibly TRBD1 for D (5 bases). Germline V gives CDR1 SGHVS, CDR2 FQNEAQ. V lost 5 bases, J lost 1 base, and 15 bases lay in between. This CDR3 is built from 16 residues. In DNA form, the CDR3 reads TGTGCCAGCAGCCCCCGCCAGGGCGGCAGCAATCAGCCCCAGCATTTT. Translating it yields CASSPRQGGSNQPQHF.

This clonotype turned up a few times. The rearrangement joins TRBV20-1 to TRBJ1-4; 10 bases fit TRBD1. The germline V gene has CDR1 DFQATT and CDR2 SNEGSKA (reference sequence). With 5 bases clipped from V and 4 bases from J, the junction kept 1 base outside the gene matches. The CDR3 extends over 13 amino acids. Written as DNA, the CDR3 is TGCAGTGCTGGACAGGGGGGTAATGAAAAACTGTTTTTT. Translating it yields CSAGQGGNEKLFF.

This clonotype has just a few counts. The genes are TRBV6-5 and TRBJ1-5; D possibly corresponds to TRBD1 (6 bases). The V end was cut by 2 bases, the J end by 7 bases, with 9 bases between. CDR1 MNHEY and CDR2 SVGAGI come from the germline V gene. The CDR3 is made up of 13 amino acids. Written as DNA, the CDR3 is TGTGCCAGCAGTTACGAGGGACACCAGCCCCAGCATTTT. Encoded protein: CASSYEGHQPQHF.

The sample holds a few counts of this clonotype. This chain connects TRBV12-5 to TRBJ1-2; 7 bases match TRBD1. There are 12 residues in the CDR3. Germline V CDR1 and CDR2: LGHNT, FRNRAP. V lost 9 bases to trimming and J lost 2 bases; unmatched junction nucleotides: 3. The CDR3 DNA is TGTGCTAGCAAGGGACAGAACTATGGCTACACCTTC. This codes for CASKGQNYGYTF.

The J gene is TRBJ1-6, the V gene TRBV10-3; D is possibly TRBD1 (5 bases). Germline CDR1 ENHRY, CDR2 SYGVKD. V was cut by 3 bases and J by 0 bases, with 15 bases left in between. The CDR3 is 18 residues long. Here the CDR3 DNA reads TGTGCCATCAGTGACATTGGGGCAGCCAGCTCCTATAATTCACCCCTCCACTTT. Protein: CAISDIGAASSYNSPLHF.

In this sample, this clonotype turned up a few times. J is TRBJ1-3 and V is TRBV5-1, with D tentatively TRBD1 (6 bases). Germline V CDR1 and CDR2: SGHRS, YFSETQ. The germline V and J ends were trimmed by 3 bases and 7 bases, with 14 bases remaining between them. CDR3 length: 14 amino acids. The CDR3 loop reads CASSYQGRANTIYF. CDR3 in DNA: TGCGCCAGCAGCTACCAGGGGAGGGCGAACACCATATATTTT.

This clonotype was observed a handful of times. This rearrangement joins TRBV4-3 to TRBJ2-7; 9 bases are shared with TRBD1. CDR3 size: 15 residues. V lost 0 bases to trimming and J lost 3 bases; unmatched junction nucleotides: 3. CDR1 is LGHNA and CDR2 is YSLEER in the germline V gene. The CDR3 nucleotides read TGCGCCAGCAGCCAAGAAGAGACAGGGGGCTACGAGCAGTACTTC. This codes for CASSQEETGGYEQYF.

Written as DNA, the CDR3 is TGCGCCAGCAGCTTGGATGGGGAGGTGAACACTGAAGCTTTCTTT. Translating gives CASSLDGEVNTEAFF. The chain carries TRBV5-1 and TRBJ1-1; D gene uncertain. Germline CDR1 reads SGHRS; CDR2 reads YFSETQ. The CDR3 contains 15 residues. V dropped 0 bases and J dropped 0 bases, with 9 bases sitting between them.

This clonotype was found a few times. The rearrangement links TRBV5-1 to TRBJ2-2; perhaps TRBD1 as D (5 bases). V was cut by 2 bases and J by 1 base, with 15 bases left in between. Germline V gene data show CDR1 as SGHRS and CDR2 as YFSETQ. This CDR3 has 17 residues. The CDR3 DNA sequence: TGCGCCAGCAGCTTAGCCACAGGTCTACGGAACACCGGGGAGCTGTTTTTT. Translation gives CASSLATGLRNTGELFF.

This clonotype was seen ten or more times. The rearrangement joins TRBV9 to TRBJ2-3; 7 nucleotides align to TRBD1. This CDR3 spans 18 amino acids. Per germline, CDR1 SGDLS and CDR2 YYNGEE. V gave up 3 bases and J gave up 2 bases; unmatched junction bases: 15. The CDR3 bases are TGTGCCAGCAGCGCCACCGGGACAGTATCTCTGGTCACAGATACGCAGTATTTT. It codes for CASSATGTVSLVTDTQYF.

The chain joins TRBV5-1 to TRBJ2-7, with D possibly matching TRBD2 (5 bases). Trimming took off 4 bases at V and 5 bases at J, with 13 bases between the two ends. This CDR3 is 13 amino acids long. Germline loops: CDR1 SGHRS, CDR2 YFSETQ. Here the CDR3 reads CASSPLGVNEQYF. Here the CDR3 DNA reads TGCGCCAGCAGCCCGCTCGGGGTTAACGAGCAGTACTTC.

This clonotype was counted between two and nine times. The gene calls are TRBV2 and TRBJ2-5; D perhaps matches TRBD2 (5 bases). CDR1 is SNHLY, CDR2 FYNNEI, per germline. V was clipped by 7 bases and J by 2 bases, with 11 bases between them. The CDR3 runs 13 residues. This CDR3 reads CASTRELQETQYF. The CDR3 DNA reads as TGTGCCAGCACCCGGGAACTGCAAGAGACCCAGTACTTC.

The chain recombines TRBV5-4 with TRBJ2-3, with 13 bases matching TRBD2. CDR3 size: 16 residues. The germline V gene has CDR1 SGHNT and CDR2 YYREEE (reference sequence). The J segment lost 5 bases and the V segment lost 1 base, leaving 4 bases of the junction unmatched. The CDR3: CASSLKLAGGQDTQYF. DNA for the CDR3: TGTGCCAGCAGCTTGAAACTAGCGGGGGGGCAAGATACGCAGTATTTT.

This clonotype showed up just a few times. The CDR3 bases are TGTGCCAGCAGTATAAATTCGGACACCCTACAGCATTTT. This gives the protein CASSINSDTLQHF. This chain connects TRBV7-2 to TRBJ1-5, with a possible D match to TRBD1 (5 bases). This CDR3 region has 13 residues. V was clipped by 6 bases and J by 13 bases, with 19 bases between them. Looked up from germline, CDR1 is SGHTA and CDR2 is FQGNSA.

The genes are TRBV7-8 and TRBJ2-7; tentatively, D is TRBD1 (6 bases). The CDR3 runs 14 residues. Germline CDR1 and CDR2: SGHVS and FQNEAQ. V lost 7 bases to trimming and J lost 3 bases, with 16 bases between them. CDR3 nucleotides: TGTGCCAGCACCCGTTCGGACAGCAACTACGAGCAGTACTTC. Translating it yields CASTRSDSNYEQYF.